The 14 T cell receptor beta chains presented below share a single source sample, sequenced in a study of regulatory T cells in long-lasting Graves disease. HTBI primers from iRepertoire and Arm-PCR of CDR3 regions yielded the TCR beta libraries. MiXCR, applied by TCRdb to the multiplex PCR reads, yields one record per CDR3 protein. Of 400,000 to 550,000 distinct CDR3 sequences in the sample, 16% were seen once. Time point in this sample: newly diagnosed GD, antithyroid drugs for less than 3 months. The TCR library used RNA extracted from PBMCs. This sample was also put to use in a study of T cells in Graves' hyperthyroidism and ophthalmopathy.

The sequencing used peripheral blood mononuclear cells (PBMCs), collected at new diagnosis, from a patient treated with antithyroid drugs. The origin of the receptors is a woman aged 30 to 39 with Graves disease.

This clonotype was seen many times. The chain is built from TRBV20-1 and TRBJ1-4; 10 bases match TRBD1. Germline values: CDR1 DFQATT, CDR2 SNEGSKA (reference sequence). V was clipped by 5 bases and J by 7 bases; unmatched bases: 1. The CDR3 contains 12 residues. CDR3 nucleotide sequence: TGCAGTGCTCGGACAGGGGGTGAAAAACTGTTTTTT. Translating it yields CSARTGGEKLFF.

This clonotype was found many times. The chain recombines TRBV3-1 with TRBJ1-5, with TRBD1 as a possible D gene (5 bases). The CDR3 totals 15 residues. Germline V lookup: CDR1 LGHDT, CDR2 YNNKEL (reference sequence). V was clipped by 0 bases and J by 0 bases, with 6 bases between them. The CDR3 is CASSQEGVSNQPQHF. In nucleotides, the CDR3 is TGTGCCAGCAGCCAAGAAGGGGTTAGCAATCAGCCCCAGCATTTT.

This clonotype was counted only a few times. V is TRBV24-1 and J is TRBJ1-1; D uncertain. Germline assignment: CDR1 KGHDR and CDR2 SFDVKD. CDR3 length: 13 residues. Between the trimmed V and J ends, which lost 4 bases and 0 bases, there was a span of 5 bases. The CDR3 protein is CATSDTMNTEAFF. The CDR3 DNA follows: TGTGCCACCAGTGACACGATGAACACTGAAGCTTTCTTT.

This clonotype turned up a few times. The V gene is TRBV27, the J gene TRBJ1-1, with 8 nucleotides matching TRBD1. The V and J ends lost 7 bases and 3 bases, in that order; junction bases with no gene match: 7. Germline CDR1 MNHEY, CDR2 SMNVEV (reference sequence). The CDR3 runs 14 residues. CDR3 in amino acids: CASNPLQGDTEAFF. CDR3 sequence (DNA): TGTGCCAGCAACCCACTACAGGGGGACACTGAAGCTTTCTTT.

This clonotype was seen repeatedly, ten times or more. This chain uses TRBV27 with TRBJ2-3; D remains unclear. The CDR3 runs 14 residues. V was shortened by 4 bases and J by 4 bases, with 12 bases between the two germline ends. Looked up from germline, CDR1 is MNHEY and CDR2 is SMNVEV (reference sequence). This CDR3 reads CASSSLRLSDTQYF. CDR3 DNA: TGTGCCAGCAGTTCCCTCCGGTTATCAGATACGCAGTATTTT.

In this sample, this clonotype turned up many times. The rearrangement joins TRBV28 to TRBJ1-4, with 9 bases identical to TRBD1. CDR1 and CDR2 from the germline V gene are MDHEN and SYDVKM. This CDR3 is 15 amino acids long. V was pared by 3 bases and J by 7 bases, with 6 bases of the junction left unmatched. The CDR3 coding sequence is TGTGCCAGCAGTTTCCCCGGGACAGGGTTTGAAAAACTGTTTTTT. It encodes CASSFPGTGFEKLFF. Variable domain in full (rest from reference TRBV28 and TRBJ1-4): DVKVTQSSRYLVKRTGEKVFLECVQDMDHENMFWYRQDPGLGLRLIYFSYDVKMKEKGDIPEGYSVSREKKERFSLILESASTNQTSMYLCASSFPGTGFEKLFFGSGTQLSVL.

This clonotype was picked up many times. The chain has TRBV27 and TRBJ1-2; D is perhaps TRBD1 (6 bases). The germline CDR1 and CDR2 sequences are MNHEY and SMNVEV (reference sequence). V was cut by 5 bases and J by 0 bases, with 10 bases left in between. This CDR3 comprises 14 residues. CDR3 nucleotide sequence: TGTGCCAGCAGTCGGACAGACGCTAACTATGGCTACACCTTC. It encodes CASSRTDANYGYTF.

This clonotype appeared many times. The V call is TRBV6-2 or TRBV6-3, the J call TRBJ2-3; D tentatively reads TRBD1 or TRBD2 (5 bases each). With 4 bases removed from V and 0 bases from J, the gap between germline ends came to 23 bases. The CDR3 loop spans 19 amino acids. CDR1 and CDR2 (germline): MNHEY, SVGEGT. The CDR3 loop reads CASSFHAGTRSSSTDTQYF. The CDR3 coding sequence is TGTGCCAGCAGTTTCCATGCCGGGACCCGGTCCTCTAGCACAGATACGCAGTATTTT.

The V and J genes are TRBV5-1 and TRBJ1-1; D remains unclear. From germline, CDR1 is SGHRS and CDR2 YFSETQ. V shed 4 bases and J shed 0 bases, with 22 bases lying between them. This CDR3 has 18 residues. The CDR3 nucleotides read TGCGCCAGCAGCCCCTTAGAGTATACTCGTTTCATGAACACTGAAGCTTTCTTT. As protein: CASSPLEYTRFMNTEAFF.

This clonotype occurred a few times. V gene TRBV7-9 combines with J gene TRBJ2-1; no clear D gene. The CDR3 length is 17 residues. V lost 1 base, J lost 8 bases, and 21 bases lay in between. Per germline, CDR1 SEHNR and CDR2 FQNEAQ (reference sequence). In DNA form, the CDR3 reads TGTGCCAGCAGCTTAGAATCGGCGGACGAGATTTTGGATGAGCAGTTCTTC. Translation gives CASSLESADEILDEQFF.

This clonotype was counted only a few times. The chain couples TRBV19 to TRBJ1-2, with D maybe TRBD1 (5 bases). There are 14 residues in the CDR3. The V gene lost 1 base and the J gene lost 7 bases, with 13 bases spanning the gap. The germline gives CDR1 LNHDA, CDR2 SQIVND (reference sequence). CDR3 sequence: CASSIVEGSSGYTF. The CDR3 bases are TGTGCCAGTAGTATAGTGGAGGGGTCGAGTGGCTACACCTTC.

This clonotype occurred many times. The chain is built from TRBV28 and TRBJ2-1; tentatively, D is TRBD2 (6 bases). Germline values: CDR1 MDHEN, CDR2 SYDVKM. V lost 4 bases, J lost 2 bases, and 18 bases lay in between. The CDR3 is made up of 17 amino acids. CDR3: CASSSPSGGTPYNEQFF. The CDR3 DNA is TGTGCCAGCAGTTCCCCCTCAGGCGGGACCCCCTACAATGAGCAGTTCTTC.

This clonotype was recorded many times. This rearrangement joins TRBV20-1 to TRBJ2-7; 11 bases are a match to TRBD2. The CDR3 is made up of 18 amino acids. Germline loops: CDR1 DFQATT, CDR2 SNEGSKA (reference sequence). With 1 base clipped from V and 0 bases from J, the junction kept 11 bases outside the gene matches. CDR3 DNA sequence: TGCAGTGCTAGAGCAGTGTCTAGCGGGAGGCTTTCCTCCTACGAGCAGTACTTC. Its translation is CSARAVSSGRLSSYEQYF.

This clonotype was observed at least ten times. The chain is built from TRBV10-2 and TRBJ2-3; D ambiguous. In germline, CDR1 is WSHSY, CDR2 SAAADI. Trimming left V 4 bases short and J 6 bases short, with 11 bases between. This CDR3 spans 13 amino acids. CDR3 sequence (DNA): TGCGCCAGCAGTGTGAGTTTAGGGGATACGCAGTATTTT. Translated: CASSVSLGDTQYF.